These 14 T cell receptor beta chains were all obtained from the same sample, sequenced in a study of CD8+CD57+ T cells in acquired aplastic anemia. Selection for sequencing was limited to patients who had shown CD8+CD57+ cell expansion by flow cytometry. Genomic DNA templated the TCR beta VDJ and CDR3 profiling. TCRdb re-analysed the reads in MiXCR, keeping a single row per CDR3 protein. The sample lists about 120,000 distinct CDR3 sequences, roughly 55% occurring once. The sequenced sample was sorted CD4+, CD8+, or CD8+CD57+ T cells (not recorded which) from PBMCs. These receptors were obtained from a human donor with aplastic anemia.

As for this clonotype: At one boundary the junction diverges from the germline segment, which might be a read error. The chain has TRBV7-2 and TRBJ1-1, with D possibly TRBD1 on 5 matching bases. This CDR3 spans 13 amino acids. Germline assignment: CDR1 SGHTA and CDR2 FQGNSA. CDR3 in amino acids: CASRRQLNTKAFF. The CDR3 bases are TGTGCCAGCAGAAGACAGTTGAACACTAAAGCTTTCTTT. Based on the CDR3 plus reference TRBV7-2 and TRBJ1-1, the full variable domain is GAGVSQSPSNKVTEKGKDVELRCDPISGHTALYWYRQSLGQGLEFLIYFQGNSAPDKSGLPSDRFSAERTGGSVSTLTIQRTQQEDSAVYLCASRRQLNTKAFFGQGTRLTVV.

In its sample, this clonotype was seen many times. The CDR3 DNA reads TGTGCCAGCAGCCCGAGGCGGGAAGTACAGAATGAGCAGTTCTTC. This codes for CASSPRREVQNEQFF. This chain links TRBV12-3 or TRBV12-4 with TRBJ2-1, with D possibly TRBD2 on 6 matching bases. The ends were cut back, 6 bases at V and 7 bases at J, with 19 bases in the middle. The CDR3 extends over 15 amino acids.

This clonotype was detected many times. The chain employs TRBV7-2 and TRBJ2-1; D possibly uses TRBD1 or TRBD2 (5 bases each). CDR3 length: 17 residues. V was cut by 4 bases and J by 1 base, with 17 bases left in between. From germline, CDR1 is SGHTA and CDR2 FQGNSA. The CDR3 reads CASSSSGDGPSYNEQFF. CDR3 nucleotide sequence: TGTGCCAGCAGCTCGAGTGGGGACGGCCCTTCCTACAATGAGCAGTTCTTC.

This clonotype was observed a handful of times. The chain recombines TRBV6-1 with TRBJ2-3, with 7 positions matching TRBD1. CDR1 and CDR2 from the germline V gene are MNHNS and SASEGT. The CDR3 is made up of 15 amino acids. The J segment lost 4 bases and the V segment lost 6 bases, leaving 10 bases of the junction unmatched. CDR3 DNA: TGTGCCAGCAGGCCACAGGGGACGTTGGCAGATACGCAGTATTTT. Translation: CASRPQGTLADTQYF.

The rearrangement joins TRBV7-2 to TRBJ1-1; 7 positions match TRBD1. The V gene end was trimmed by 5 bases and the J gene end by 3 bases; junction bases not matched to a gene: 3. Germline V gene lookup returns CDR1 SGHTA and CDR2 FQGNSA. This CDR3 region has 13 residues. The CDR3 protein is CASSGTGDTEAFF. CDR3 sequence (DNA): TGTGCCAGCAGCGGCACAGGGGACACTGAAGCTTTCTTT.

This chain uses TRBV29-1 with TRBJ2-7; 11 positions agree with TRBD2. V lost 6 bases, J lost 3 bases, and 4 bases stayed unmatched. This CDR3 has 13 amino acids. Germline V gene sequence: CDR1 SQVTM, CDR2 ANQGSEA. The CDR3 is CSVTSGSVYEQYF. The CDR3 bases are TGCAGCGTAACTAGCGGGAGCGTCTACGAGCAGTACTTC.

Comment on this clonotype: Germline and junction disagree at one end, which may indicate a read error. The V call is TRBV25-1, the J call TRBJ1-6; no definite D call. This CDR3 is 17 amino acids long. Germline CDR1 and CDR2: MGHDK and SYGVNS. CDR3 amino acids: CASSQDPQSSYNSPLHF. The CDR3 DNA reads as TGCGCCAGCAGCCAAGATCCCCAGAGCTCCTATAATTCACCCCTCCACTTT. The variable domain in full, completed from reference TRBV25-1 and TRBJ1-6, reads EADIYQTPRYLVIGTGKKITLECSQTMGHDKMYWYQQDPGMELHLIHYSYGVNSTEKGDLSSESTVSRIRTEHFPLTLESARPSHTSQYLCASSQDPQSSYNSPLHFGNGTRLTVT.

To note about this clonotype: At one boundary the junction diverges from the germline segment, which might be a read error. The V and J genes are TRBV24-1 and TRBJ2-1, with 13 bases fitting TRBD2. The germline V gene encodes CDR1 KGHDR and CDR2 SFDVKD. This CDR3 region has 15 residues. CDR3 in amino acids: CGTSDWGLAGNEQFF. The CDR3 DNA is TGTGGCACCAGTGACTGGGGACTAGCGGGAAATGAGCAGTTCTTC.

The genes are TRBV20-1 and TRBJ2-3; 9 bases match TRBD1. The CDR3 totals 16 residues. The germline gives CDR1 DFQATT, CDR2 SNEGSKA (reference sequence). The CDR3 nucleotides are TGCAGCAGCGACCACCCCGGGACAGGGAACACAGATACGCAGTATTTT. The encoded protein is CSSDHPGTGNTDTQYF.

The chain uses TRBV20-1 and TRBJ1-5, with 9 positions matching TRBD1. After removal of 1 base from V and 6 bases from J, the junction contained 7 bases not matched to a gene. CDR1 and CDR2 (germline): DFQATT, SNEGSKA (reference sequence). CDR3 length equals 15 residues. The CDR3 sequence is CSARGGGQGGQPQHF. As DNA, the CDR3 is TGCAGTGCTAGAGGCGGGGGACAGGGCGGTCAGCCCCAGCATTTT.

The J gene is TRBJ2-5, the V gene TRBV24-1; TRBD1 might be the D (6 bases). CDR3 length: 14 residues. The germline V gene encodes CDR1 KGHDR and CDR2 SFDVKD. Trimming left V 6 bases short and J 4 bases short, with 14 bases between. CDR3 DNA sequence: TGTGCCACCAGTAATCAGGGGCCCGGAGAGACCCAGTACTTC. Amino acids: CATSNQGPGETQYF.

CDR3 sequence reads: CASSLWEGNEQFF. CDR3 bases: TGTGCCAGCAGCTTATGGGAGGGCAATGAGCAGTTCTTC. The chain employs TRBV7-4 and TRBJ2-1; 7 bases fit TRBD2. After removal of 2 bases from V and 6 bases from J, the junction contained 1 base not matched to a gene. This CDR3 has 13 amino acids. The germline CDR1 and CDR2 sequences are SGHVT and SQSDAQ.

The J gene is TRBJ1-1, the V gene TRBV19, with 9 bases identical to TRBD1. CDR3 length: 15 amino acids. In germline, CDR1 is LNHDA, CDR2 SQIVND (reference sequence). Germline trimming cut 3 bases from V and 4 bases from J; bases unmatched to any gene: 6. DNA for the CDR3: TGTGCCAGTAGTATCCGTACAGGGGGCAGCACTGAAGCTTTCTTT. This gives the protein CASSIRTGGSTEAFF. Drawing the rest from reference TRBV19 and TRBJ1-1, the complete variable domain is DGGITQSPKYLFRKEGQNVTLSCEQNLNHDAMYWYRQDPGQGLRLIYYSQIVNDFQKGDIAEGYSVSREKKESFPLTVTSAQKNPTAFYLCASSIRTGGSTEAFFGQGTRLTVV.

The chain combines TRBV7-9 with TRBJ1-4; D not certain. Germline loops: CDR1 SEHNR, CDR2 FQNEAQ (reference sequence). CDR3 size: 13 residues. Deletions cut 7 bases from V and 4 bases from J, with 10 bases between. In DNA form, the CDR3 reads TGTGCCAGCATGGGAAGGGATAATGAAAAACTGTTTTTT. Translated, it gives CASMGRDNEKLFF.